Reported below is one T cell receptor beta chain. TCRdb's table, derived via immunoSEQ multiplex PCR, lists solely in-frame clones and lacks some. The sample consists of some 150,000 clones, 85% to 90% of them appearing once. Germline-derived CDR1 and CDR2 are KGHSH and LQKENI. This CDR3 comprises 13 residues. The V gene end was trimmed by 2 bases and the J gene end by 6 bases; junction bases not matched to a gene: 0. This sample was included in a study of blood T cell repertoires in COVID-19. The specimen sequenced was peripheral blood. The sequence came from a man in his forties or fifties who had recovered from COVID-19. V gene TRBV18 combines with J gene TRBJ1-4, with 7 positions matching TRBD1. CDR3 in amino acids: CASSPDRDEKLFF. CDR3 DNA: TGTGCCAGCTCACCAGACAGGGATGAAAAACTGTTTTTT.